One sample yielded the 31 T cell receptor beta chains listed below, sequenced in a study of cytomegalovirus exposure and HLA in healthy donors. The PCR employed 60 Vbeta primers together with 13 Jbeta primers. The assay was immunoSEQ multiplex PCR, and TCRdb's table has in-frame clones only and misses some. The sample has about 150,000 clones; approximately 79% are singletons. Input material: PBMCs. These receptors were collected from a woman in her forties or fifties in good health and CMV-seropositive.

The V and J genes are TRBV4-3 and TRBJ1-5; D perhaps matches TRBD1 (6 bases). Trimming removed 3 bases from V and 5 bases from J, with 14 bases in between. CDR3 length equals 15 residues. Per the germline V gene, CDR1 is LGHNA and CDR2 is YSLEER. CDR3 DNA sequence: TGCGCCAGCAGCCAGGATATACAGGGTGATCAGCCCCAGCATTTT. Translating gives CASSQDIQGDQPQHF.

This clone was picked up one time. The chain is built from TRBV4-1 and TRBJ1-2; a weak D match, TRBD1 (5 bases). CDR3 length: 14 amino acids. With 5 bases removed from V and 3 bases from J, the gap between germline ends came to 13 bases. CDR1 and CDR2 (germline): MGHRA, YSYEKL. CDR3 loop: CASSMDLGDYGYTF. CDR3 bases: TGCGCCAGCAGCATGGATCTAGGGGACTATGGCTACACCTTC.

The chain employs TRBV11-1 and TRBJ2-1; D possibly corresponds to TRBD2 (5 bases). The CDR3 contains 14 residues. Trimming stripped 1 base from V and 10 bases from J, with 14 bases between. Germline CDR1 and CDR2: SGHAT and FQDESV (reference sequence). CDR3 bases: TGTGCCAGCAGCTTAGTGGGGATCACGGGGGAGCAGTTCTTC. As protein: CASSLVGITGEQFF.

The rearrangement links TRBV28 to TRBJ1-1; D gene uncertain. Germline assignment: CDR1 MDHEN and CDR2 SYDVKM. The CDR3 runs to 13 residues. The V and J ends lost 3 bases and 5 bases respectively, with 10 bases between them. Here the CDR3 DNA reads TGTGCCAGCAGTTTCGGACTGTTAACTGAAGCTTTCTTT. Translation gives CASSFGLLTEAFF.

This chain uses TRBV6-1 with TRBJ1-1, with TRBD1 matching 8 bases. J gave up 1 base and V 7 bases, and 8 bases lay outside the gene matches. CDR3 length: 15 amino acids. CDR1 and CDR2 (germline): MNHNS, SASEGT. CDR3 protein: CASTNLGQGNTEAFF. The CDR3 nucleotides are TGTGCCAGCACCAACCTCGGACAGGGGAACACTGAAGCTTTCTTT.

The chain has TRBV11-3 and TRBJ2-7; TRBD2 matches at 11 bases. The CDR3 has 16 residues. V gave up 6 bases and J gave up 6 bases; unmatched junction bases: 13. CDR1 and CDR2 (germline): SGHNT, YENEEA. The CDR3 reads CASSQGGSGGASEQYF. For the CDR3, the DNA is TGTGCCAGCAGTCAAGGAGGTAGCGGGGGGGCTTCCGAGCAGTACTTC.

CDR3 sequence reads: CASSSGQGIGELFF. The DNA for the CDR3 is TGCGCCAGCAGCTCGGGACAGGGGATCGGGGAGCTGTTTTTT. V is TRBV5-1 and J is TRBJ2-2; 10 bases fit TRBD1. With V trimmed by 3 bases and J by 7 bases, 3 bases remained unmatched. The CDR3 sequence is 14 residues long. Germline V CDR1 and CDR2: SGHRS, YFSETQ.

Note on this clone: An end of the junction does not agree with germline; a read error may underlie this. This chain links TRBV6-1 with TRBJ2-1, with TRBD1 matching 10 bases. The CDR3 loop spans 12 amino acids. Germline V gene data show CDR1 as MNHNS and CDR2 as SASEGT. CDR3 in amino acids: CASRNEGTGVVF. In DNA form, the CDR3 reads TGTGCCAGCAGGAACGAGGGGACAGGGGTTGTCTTC.

The chain uses TRBV10-3 and TRBJ2-1; 7 nucleotides align to TRBD1. The CDR3 is made up of 15 amino acids. V shed 2 bases, J shed 10 bases, and the junction held 11 bases outside the gene matches. The V gene's germline CDR1 is ENHRY and CDR2 SYGVKD. In nucleotides, the CDR3 is TGTGCCATCAGTGAGCCAGTACAGGGGTTAAGGGAGCAGTTCTTC. It yields the protein CAISEPVQGLREQFF.

V gene TRBV11-2 combines with J gene TRBJ2-7; 9 bases are shared with TRBD1. This CDR3 contains 16 residues. Germline V gene data show CDR1 as SGHAT and CDR2 as FQNNGV. With V trimmed by 2 bases and J by 2 bases, 7 bases remained unmatched. CDR3 residues: CASSLPRDRVAYEQYF. DNA for the CDR3: TGTGCCAGCAGCTTACCCAGGGACAGGGTGGCCTACGAGCAGTACTTC.

This chain links TRBV19 with TRBJ2-7; D remains unclear. CDR3 length equals 12 residues. Trimming took off 6 bases at V and 2 bases at J, with 8 bases between the two ends. Per the germline V gene, CDR1 is LNHDA and CDR2 is SQIVND (reference sequence). The CDR3 DNA follows: TGTGCCAGTAGCACTACACCCTACGAGCAGTACTTC. The encoded protein is CASSTTPYEQYF.

This chain uses TRBV19 with TRBJ1-1; possibly TRBD1 for D (6 bases). With 5 bases removed from V and 2 bases from J, the gap between germline ends came to 15 bases. Germline V gives CDR1 LNHDA, CDR2 SQIVND (reference sequence). The CDR3 is 15 amino acids. The CDR3 DNA sequence: TGTGCCAGTAGTCCCCAACAACAGGGTAACACTGAAGCTTTCTTT. Translated, it gives CASSPQQQGNTEAFF.

This sequence joins TRBV7-6 and TRBJ2-1; D is perhaps TRBD1 (5 bases). The germline CDR1 and CDR2 sequences are SGHVS and FNYEAQ. The CDR3 sequence is 15 residues long. The V and J ends lost 3 bases and 4 bases respectively, with 13 bases between them. The CDR3 region is CASSLSSGRYNEQFF. As DNA, the CDR3 is TGTGCCAGCAGCTTGTCATCAGGGCGTTACAATGAGCAGTTCTTC.

The table lists this clone with a few counts. The J gene is TRBJ1-5, the V gene TRBV30; 9 nucleotides agree with TRBD1. The trim removed 2 bases at V and 5 bases at J, leaving 7 bases unmatched. Germline CDR1 and CDR2: GTSNPN and SVGIG (reference sequence). The CDR3 has 15 residues. The CDR3 sequence: CAWSTSTGGDQPQHF. The CDR3 DNA follows: TGTGCCTGGAGTACAAGCACAGGGGGCGATCAGCCCCAGCATTTT. Full variable domain (rest looked up from reference TRBV30 and TRBJ1-5): SQTIHQWPATLVQPVGSPLSLECTVEGTSNPNLYWYRQAAGRGLQLLFYSVGIGQISSEVPQNLSASRPQDRQFILSSKKLLLSDSGFYLCAWSTSTGGDQPQHFGDGTRLSIL.

This clone has just one count. J is TRBJ1-1 and V is TRBV4-3, with 10 bases aligning to TRBD1. Germline CDR1 and CDR2: LGHNA and YSLEER. The CDR3 runs to 14 residues. Trimming cost V 0 bases and J 6 bases; bases outside gene matches: 1. This chain's CDR3 is CASSQDGTGAEAFF. The CDR3 DNA sequence: TGCGCCAGCAGCCAAGATGGGACAGGGGCTGAAGCTTTCTTT.

The rearrangement joins TRBV28 to TRBJ1-2; TRBD1 is a possible D gene (5 bases). Per the germline V gene, CDR1 is MDHEN and CDR2 is SYDVKM. Deletions cut 5 bases from V and 8 bases from J, with 24 bases between. The CDR3 covers 16 residues. The CDR3 is CASSPQIGGNLRGYTF. CDR3 bases: TGTGCCAGCAGTCCCCAAATCGGGGGGAATCTCAGGGGCTACACCTTC.

The genes are TRBV4-1 and TRBJ2-3; 9 nucleotides agree with TRBD2. From germline, CDR1 is MGHRA and CDR2 YSYEKL. Trimming removed 1 base from V and 1 base from J; junction bases left unmatched: 0. The CDR3 runs to 15 residues. The CDR3 sequence is CASSQGLAGTDTQYF. CDR3 nucleotide sequence: TGCGCCAGCAGCCAAGGACTAGCGGGCACAGATACGCAGTATTTT.

This clone appeared a single time. In DNA form, the CDR3 reads TGCGCCAGCAGCTGGACCCGGGACAGACTCCAAGAGACCCAGTACTTC. Translation: CASSWTRDRLQETQYF. The rearrangement uses TRBV5-1 and TRBJ2-5; 7 bases match TRBD1. The CDR3 loop spans 16 amino acids. Losses at the gene ends were 3 bases for V and 1 base for J; bases not matched to a gene: 9. Germline V gene lookup returns CDR1 SGHRS and CDR2 YFSETQ.

The rearrangement links TRBV18 to TRBJ2-5, with D perhaps matching TRBD2 (6 bases). The germline V gene has CDR1 KGHSH and CDR2 LQKENI. The CDR3 has 14 amino acids. Deletions cut 1 base from V and 4 bases from J, with 10 bases between. This CDR3 is CASSPRGGIETQYF. CDR3 nucleotide sequence: TGTGCCAGCTCACCACGTGGGGGGATAGAGACCCAGTACTTC.

The chain combines TRBV6-5 with TRBJ2-3; 7 bases match TRBD2. Germline trimming cut 0 bases from V and 5 bases from J; bases unmatched to any gene: 2. Germline CDR1 is MNHEY and CDR2 is SVGAGI. CDR3 length: 14 residues. CDR3 residues: CASSYSGTKDTQYF. The CDR3, as DNA: TGTGCCAGCAGTTACTCCGGGACTAAAGATACGCAGTATTTT.

Here the CDR3 DNA reads TGTGCCAGCAGCTTGAGTACTAAAACCTACGAGCAGTACTTC. Its translation is CASSLSTKTYEQYF. The chain links TRBV7-2 to TRBJ2-7; D is undetermined. Germline V gene sequence: CDR1 SGHTA, CDR2 FQGNSA. CDR3 length: 14 amino acids. Trimming removed 3 bases at V and 2 bases at J, with 11 bases between.

The CDR3 spells CASSERGVENYGYTF. CDR3 bases: TGTGCCAGCAGTGAACGTGGTGTCGAGAACTATGGCTACACCTTC. The genes are TRBV6-1 and TRBJ1-2; D ambiguous. Germline V CDR1 and CDR2: MNHNS, SASEGT. The CDR3 has 15 residues. Deletions cut 2 bases from V and 2 bases from J, with 12 bases between.

A single count supports this clone. V is TRBV1 and J is TRBJ2-7; TRBD1, the table's D call, lacks a check against the DNA. TRBV1 is a pseudogene locus. The CDR3 is 13 amino acids. CDR3 sequence reads: CTSSYSSSYEQYF. The CDR3 DNA is TGCACCAGCAGTTACAGTAGCTCCTACGAGCAGTACTTC.

The chain joins TRBV28 to TRBJ1-5; TRBD1 is a possible D gene (5 bases). Trimming took 2 bases from V and 4 from J, leaving 12 bases between them. Per the germline V gene, CDR1 is MDHEN and CDR2 is SYDVKM. The CDR3 extends over 15 amino acids. The CDR3 sequence is CASSLRGLINQPQHF. The CDR3 nucleotides are TGTGCCAGCAGTTTAAGGGGACTGATTAATCAGCCCCAGCATTTT.

This clone has a single count. In the same sample, other DNA sequences code for this CDR3. V and J are TRBV19 and TRBJ1-5, with a tentative D call TRBD1 (5 bases). V dropped 0 bases and J dropped 2 bases, with 5 bases sitting between them. The V gene's germline CDR1 is LNHDA and CDR2 SQIVND (reference sequence). This CDR3 comprises 14 residues. The CDR3 here is CASSIEGGNQPQHF. The CDR3 DNA is TGTGCCAGTAGTATAGAAGGGGGCAATCAGCCCCAGCATTTT.

The chain carries TRBV27 and TRBJ1-1, with a tentative D call TRBD1 (6 bases). The CDR3 sequence is 15 residues long. The V gene's germline CDR1 is MNHEY and CDR2 SMNVEV (reference sequence). The ends were cut back, 5 bases at V and 4 bases at J, with 17 bases in the middle. The CDR3 loop is CASSNHGGQSTEAFF. The CDR3 nucleotides read TGTGCCAGCAGTAACCACGGGGGGCAAAGCACTGAAGCTTTCTTT.

This clone was recorded only once. This chain uses TRBV11-1 with TRBJ2-3; TRBD2 aligns across 8 bases. Losses at the gene ends were 2 bases for V and 0 bases for J; bases not matched to a gene: 4. The germline V gene has CDR1 SGHAT and CDR2 FQDESV (reference sequence). The CDR3 is made up of 16 amino acids. This CDR3 is CASSLTSGFSTDTQYF. In DNA form, the CDR3 reads TGTGCCAGCAGCTTAACTAGCGGCTTTAGCACAGATACGCAGTATTTT.

The V and J genes are TRBV7-3 and TRBJ2-3; possible D gene TRBD1, 6 bases. Germline CDR1 and CDR2: SGHTA and FQGTGA. The CDR3 consists of 15 residues. The V end lost 5 bases, the J end lost 2 bases, and 14 bases lay between the germline ends. The chain's CDR3 is CASSPGAGITDTQYF. Here the CDR3 DNA reads TGTGCCAGCAGCCCAGGGGCAGGGATCACAGATACGCAGTATTTT. Full variable domain (remainder filled in from reference TRBV7-3 and TRBJ2-3): GAGVSQTPSNKVTEKGKYVELRCDPISGHTALYWYRQSLGQGPEFLIYFQGTGAADDSGLPNDRFFAVRPEGSVSTLKIQRTERGDSAVYLCASSPGAGITDTQYFGPGTRLTVL.

J is TRBJ2-2 and V is TRBV6-6; 9 bases match TRBD1. The germline gives CDR1 MNHNY, CDR2 SVGAGI (reference sequence). CDR3 length equals 15 residues. Unmatched junction bases numbered 11, after V lost 11 bases and J lost 4 bases. The chain's CDR3 is CAGSTGGAFTGELFF. CDR3 in DNA: TGTGCCGGATCCACAGGGGGCGCGTTCACCGGGGAGCTGTTTTTT.

The rearrangement links TRBV7-9 to TRBJ1-1, with D maybe TRBD1 (6 bases). Germline loops: CDR1 SEHNR, CDR2 FQNEAQ (reference sequence). CDR3 length: 15 amino acids. Trimming removed 5 bases at V and 0 bases at J, with 13 bases between. CDR3 loop: CASSPGGAMNTEAFF. The CDR3 DNA follows: TGTGCCAGCAGCCCCGGGGGGGCTATGAACACTGAAGCTTTCTTT.

The chain carries TRBV2 and TRBJ2-1; 7 bases map to TRBD1. The CDR3 has 11 residues. The trim removed 10 bases at V and 9 bases at J, leaving 6 bases unmatched. The germline CDR1 and CDR2 sequences are SNHLY and FYNNEI. The CDR3 loop is CAIQTGFEQFF. CDR3 DNA sequence: TGTGCCATCCAGACAGGGTTTGAGCAGTTCTTC.